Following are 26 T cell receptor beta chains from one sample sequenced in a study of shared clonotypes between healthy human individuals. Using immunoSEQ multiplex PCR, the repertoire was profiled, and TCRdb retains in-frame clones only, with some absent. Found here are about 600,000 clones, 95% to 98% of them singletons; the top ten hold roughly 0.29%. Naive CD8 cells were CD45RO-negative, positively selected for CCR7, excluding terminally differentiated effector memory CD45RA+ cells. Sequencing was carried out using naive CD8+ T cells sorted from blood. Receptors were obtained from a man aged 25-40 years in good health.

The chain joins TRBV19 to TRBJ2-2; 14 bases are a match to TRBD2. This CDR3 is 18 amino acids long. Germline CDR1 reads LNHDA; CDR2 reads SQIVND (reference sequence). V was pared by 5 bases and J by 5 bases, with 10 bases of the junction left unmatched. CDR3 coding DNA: TGTGCCAGTAGTCCAGGGACTAGCGGGAGTAAGGTGACCGGGGAGCTGTTTTTT. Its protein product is CASSPGTSGSKVTGELFF.

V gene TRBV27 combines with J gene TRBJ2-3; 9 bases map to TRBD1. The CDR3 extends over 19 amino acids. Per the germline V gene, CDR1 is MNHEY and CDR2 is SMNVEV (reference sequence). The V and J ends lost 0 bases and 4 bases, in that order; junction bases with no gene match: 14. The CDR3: CASSLSWTGAINLADTQYF. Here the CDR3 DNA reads TGTGCCAGCAGTTTATCTTGGACAGGGGCTATTAATCTGGCAGATACGCAGTATTTT.

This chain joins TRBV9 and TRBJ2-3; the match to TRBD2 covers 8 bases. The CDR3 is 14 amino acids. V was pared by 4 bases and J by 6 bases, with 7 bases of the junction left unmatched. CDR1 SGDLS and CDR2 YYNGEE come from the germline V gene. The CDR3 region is CASSLSGSFDTQYF. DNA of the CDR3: TGTGCCAGCAGCCTAAGCGGGAGTTTTGATACGCAGTATTTT.

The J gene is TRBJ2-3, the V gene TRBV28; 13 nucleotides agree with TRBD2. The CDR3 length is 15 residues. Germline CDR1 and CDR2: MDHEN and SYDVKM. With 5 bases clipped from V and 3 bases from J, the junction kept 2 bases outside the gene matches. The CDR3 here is CASSELAGGTDTQYF. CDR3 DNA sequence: TGTGCCAGCAGTGAACTAGCGGGAGGGACAGATACGCAGTATTTT.

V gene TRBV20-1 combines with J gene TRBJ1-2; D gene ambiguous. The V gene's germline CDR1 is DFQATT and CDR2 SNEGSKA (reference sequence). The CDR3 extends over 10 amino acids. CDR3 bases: TGCAGAGCTGGAGAGTATGGCTACACCTTC. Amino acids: CRAGEYGYTF.

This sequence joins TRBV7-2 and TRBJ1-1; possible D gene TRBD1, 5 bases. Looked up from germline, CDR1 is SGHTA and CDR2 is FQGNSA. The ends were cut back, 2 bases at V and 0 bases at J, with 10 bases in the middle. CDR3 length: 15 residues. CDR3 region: CASSLYPGMNTEAFF. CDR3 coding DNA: TGTGCCAGCAGCTTATATCCAGGGATGAACACTGAAGCTTTCTTT.

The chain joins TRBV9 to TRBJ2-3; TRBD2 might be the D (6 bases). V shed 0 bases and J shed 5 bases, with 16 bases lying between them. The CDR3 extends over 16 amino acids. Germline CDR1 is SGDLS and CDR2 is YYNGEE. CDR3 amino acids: CASSVDAGSNIDTQYF. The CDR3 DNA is TGTGCCAGCAGCGTAGATGCCGGGAGTAATATAGATACGCAGTATTTT. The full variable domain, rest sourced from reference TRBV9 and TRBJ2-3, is DSGVTQTPKHLITATGQRVTLRCSPRSGDLSVYWYQQSLDQGLQFLIQYYNGEERAKGNILERFSAQQFPDLHSELNLSSLELGDSALYFCASSVDAGSNIDTQYFGPGTRLTVL.

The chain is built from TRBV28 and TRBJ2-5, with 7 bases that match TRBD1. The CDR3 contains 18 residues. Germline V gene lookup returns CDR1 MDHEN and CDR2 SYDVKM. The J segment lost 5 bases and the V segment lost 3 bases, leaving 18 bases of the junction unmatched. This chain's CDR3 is CASSFPPLYDRVGETQYF. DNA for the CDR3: TGTGCCAGCAGTTTCCCCCCCCTCTACGACAGGGTAGGCGAGACCCAGTACTTC.

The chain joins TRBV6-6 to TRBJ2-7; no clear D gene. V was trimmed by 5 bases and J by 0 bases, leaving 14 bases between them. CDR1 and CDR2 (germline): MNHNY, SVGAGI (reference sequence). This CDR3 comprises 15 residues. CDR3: CASSNPAESSYEQYF. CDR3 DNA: TGTGCCAGCAGTAACCCGGCCGAAAGCTCCTACGAGCAGTACTTC.

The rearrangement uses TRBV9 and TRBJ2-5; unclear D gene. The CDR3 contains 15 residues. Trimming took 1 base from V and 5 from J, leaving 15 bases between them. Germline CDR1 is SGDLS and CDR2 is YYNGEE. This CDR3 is CASSVYLGLGETQYF. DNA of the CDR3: TGTGCCAGCAGCGTATATTTAGGATTGGGGGAGACCCAGTACTTC.

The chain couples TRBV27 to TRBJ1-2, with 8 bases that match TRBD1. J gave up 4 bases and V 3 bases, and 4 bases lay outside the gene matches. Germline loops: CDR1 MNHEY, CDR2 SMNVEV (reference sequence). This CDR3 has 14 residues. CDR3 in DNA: TGTGCCAGCAGTTTCTCGGGACAGGTCTATGGCTACACCTTC. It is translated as CASSFSGQVYGYTF.

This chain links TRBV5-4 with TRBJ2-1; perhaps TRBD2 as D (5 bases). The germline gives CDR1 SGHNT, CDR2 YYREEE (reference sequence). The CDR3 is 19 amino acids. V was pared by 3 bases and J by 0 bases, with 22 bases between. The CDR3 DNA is TGTGCCAGCAGCTCGATCATGATTGAGAGGGCCGTCTCCTACAATGAGCAGTTCTTC. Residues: CASSSIMIERAVSYNEQFF.

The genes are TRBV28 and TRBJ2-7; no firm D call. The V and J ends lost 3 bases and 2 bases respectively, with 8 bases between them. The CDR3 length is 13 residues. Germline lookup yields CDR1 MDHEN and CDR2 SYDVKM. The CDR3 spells CASSFPTAYEQYF. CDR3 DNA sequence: TGTGCCAGCAGTTTCCCAACAGCCTACGAGCAGTACTTC.

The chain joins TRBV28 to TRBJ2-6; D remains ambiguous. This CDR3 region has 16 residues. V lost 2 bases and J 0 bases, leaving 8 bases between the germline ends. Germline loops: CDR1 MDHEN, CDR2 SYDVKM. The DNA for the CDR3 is TGTGCCAGCAGTTTAACGCGTAGCTCTGGGGCCAACGTCCTGACTTTC. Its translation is CASSLTRSSGANVLTF.

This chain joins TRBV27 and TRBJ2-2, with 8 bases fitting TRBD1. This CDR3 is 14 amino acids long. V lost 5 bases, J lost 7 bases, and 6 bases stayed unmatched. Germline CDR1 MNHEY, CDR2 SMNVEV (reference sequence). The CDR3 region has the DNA TGTGCCAGCAGTCCCGGACAGGGTTACGGGGAGCTGTTTTTT. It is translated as CASSPGQGYGELFF.

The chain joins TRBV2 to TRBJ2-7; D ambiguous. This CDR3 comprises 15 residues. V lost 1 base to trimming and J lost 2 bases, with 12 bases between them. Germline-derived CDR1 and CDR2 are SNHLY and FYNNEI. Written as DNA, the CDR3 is TGTGCCAGCAGTGAAGAGGTGGGCTATACCTACGAGCAGTACTTC. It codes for CASSEEVGYTYEQYF.

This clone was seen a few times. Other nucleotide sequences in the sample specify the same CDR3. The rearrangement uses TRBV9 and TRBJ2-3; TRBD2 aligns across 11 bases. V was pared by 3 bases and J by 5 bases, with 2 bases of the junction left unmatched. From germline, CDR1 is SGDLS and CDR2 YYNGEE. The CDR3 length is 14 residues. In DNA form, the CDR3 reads TGTGCCAGCAGCGGCGGGACTAGCGGAGATACGCAGTATTTT. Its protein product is CASSGGTSGDTQYF.

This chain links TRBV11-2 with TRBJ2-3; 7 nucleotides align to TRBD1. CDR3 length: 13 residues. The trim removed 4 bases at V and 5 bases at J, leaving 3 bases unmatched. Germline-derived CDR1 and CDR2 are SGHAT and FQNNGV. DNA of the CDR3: TGTGCCAGCAGCTCAGGGGGTGGAGATACGCAGTATTTT. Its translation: CASSSGGGDTQYF.

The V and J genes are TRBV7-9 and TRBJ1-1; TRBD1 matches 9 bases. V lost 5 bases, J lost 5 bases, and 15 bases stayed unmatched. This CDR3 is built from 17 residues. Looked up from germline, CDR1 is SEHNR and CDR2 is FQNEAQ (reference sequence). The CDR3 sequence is CASSKPPGQGSWTEAFF. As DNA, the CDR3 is TGTGCCAGCAGCAAACCTCCGGGACAGGGTAGTTGGACTGAAGCTTTCTTT.

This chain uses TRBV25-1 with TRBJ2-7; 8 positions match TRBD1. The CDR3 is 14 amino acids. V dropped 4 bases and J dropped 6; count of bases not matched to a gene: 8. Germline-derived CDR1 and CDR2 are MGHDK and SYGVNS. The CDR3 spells CASSVGGTGGEQYF. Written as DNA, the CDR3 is TGTGCCAGCAGTGTTGGCGGGACAGGCGGCGAGCAGTACTTC.

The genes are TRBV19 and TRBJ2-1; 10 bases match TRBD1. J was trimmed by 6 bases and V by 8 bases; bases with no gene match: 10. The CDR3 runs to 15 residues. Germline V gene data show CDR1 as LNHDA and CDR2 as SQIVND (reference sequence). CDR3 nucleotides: TGTGCCAGTGCCCCCGGGACAGGGGCTCTCAATGAGCAGTTCTTC. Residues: CASAPGTGALNEQFF.

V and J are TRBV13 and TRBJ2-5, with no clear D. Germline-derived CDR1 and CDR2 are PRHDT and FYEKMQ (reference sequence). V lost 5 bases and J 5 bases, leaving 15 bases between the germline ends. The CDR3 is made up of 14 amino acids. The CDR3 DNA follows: TGTGCCAGCAGCGCCGTGTCTGGTCAGGAGACCCAGTACTTC. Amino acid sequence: CASSAVSGQETQYF.

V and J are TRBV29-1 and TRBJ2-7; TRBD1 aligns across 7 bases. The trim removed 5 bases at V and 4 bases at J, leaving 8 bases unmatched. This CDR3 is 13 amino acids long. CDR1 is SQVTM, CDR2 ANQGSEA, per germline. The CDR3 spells CSVLWTGHYEQYF. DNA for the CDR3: TGCAGCGTTCTTTGGACAGGCCATTACGAGCAGTACTTC.

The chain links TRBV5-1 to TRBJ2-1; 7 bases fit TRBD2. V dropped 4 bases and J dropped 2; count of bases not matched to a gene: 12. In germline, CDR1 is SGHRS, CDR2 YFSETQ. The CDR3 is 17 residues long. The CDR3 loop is CASSVGGGGLTYNEQFF. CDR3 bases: TGCGCCAGCAGCGTGGGCGGTGGGGGACTAACCTACAATGAGCAGTTCTTC.

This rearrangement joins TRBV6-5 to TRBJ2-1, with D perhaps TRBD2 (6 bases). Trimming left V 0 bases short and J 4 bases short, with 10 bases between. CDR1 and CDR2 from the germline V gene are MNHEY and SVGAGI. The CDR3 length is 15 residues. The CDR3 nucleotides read TGTGCCAGCAGTTACTCGGTAGCGGATTACAATGAGCAGTTCTTC. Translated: CASSYSVADYNEQFF.

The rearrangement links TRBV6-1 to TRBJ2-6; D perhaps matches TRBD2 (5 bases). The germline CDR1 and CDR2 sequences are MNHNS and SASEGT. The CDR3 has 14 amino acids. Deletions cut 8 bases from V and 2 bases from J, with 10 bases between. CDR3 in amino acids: CASAGNPGANVLTF. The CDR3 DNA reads TGTGCCAGCGCCGGGAACCCTGGGGCCAACGTCCTGACTTTC.